The clone carrying this TCR beta chain has a count of ten or more. TCRdb itself ran the RACE reads through MiXCR, one entry per CDR3 protein. The sample lists approximately 400,000 distinct CDR3 sequences, about 4.8% occurring once. This CDR3 contains 17 residues. Unmatched junction bases numbered 12, after V lost 2 bases and J lost 4 bases. Germline V gene lookup returns CDR1 SEHNR and CDR2 FQNEAQ (reference sequence). The source of the sample is a study of human T cells and chemical hapten exposure. Study-wide context: For the roughly 25-week duration of the study, patients were given weekly doses of diphenylcyclopropenone on the scalp.

Sample time point: patch test 1, 2 weeks after DPC sensitization. The treatment is: therapeutic diphenylcyclopropenone sensitization with weekly scalp DPC. Whole blood that had not been fractionated was the source of extracted total RNA. The chain joins TRBV7-9 to TRBJ2-3; 7 nucleotides align to TRBD1. Sequenced here: whole blood, sampled in connection with sensitization to the hapten diphenylcyclopropenone (DPC). The receptor comes from a woman between 50 and 59 years old with alopecia areata. Some clones in this sample may be carry-over from other donors' samples. The CDR3 coding sequence is TGTGCCAGCAGCTTACCTAGAGGATACAGGGGCGCAGATACGCAGTATTTT. It specifies CASSLPRGYRGADTQYF.